Included here is one T cell receptor beta chain sequence, with context. The antigen is unknown. V gave up 2 bases and J gave up 3 bases, with 13 bases separating them. The CDR3 consists of 15 residues. Germline loops: CDR1 MNHEY, CDR2 SMNVEV (reference sequence). The data were obtained in a study of T cells in localized non-small cell lung cancer. Findings of the study overall: Exceeding tumor, uninvolved adjacent lung had the highest T cell clonality. Sequence data derive from only one tumor region, so heterogeneity remains possible. Longer overall survival associated with higher blood T cell density; shorter survival with higher adjacent-lung clonality. Out of the top 100 tumor clones, a median around 56 were seen in adjacent lung.

Assay: immunoSEQ multiplex PCR; the TCRdb copy retains only in-frame clones and omits some. The sample contains tens of thousands of clones, about 86% of which appear only once. The sequence was obtained from a man between 40 and 75 years old with stage I lung adenocarcinoma. The specimen was peripheral blood, collected before any cancer treatment. The chain employs TRBV27 and TRBJ1-1, with D possibly TRBD1 on 6 matching bases. CDR3 protein: CASSLNPGAYTEAFF. CDR3 sequence (DNA): TGTGCCAGCAGTTTAAATCCAGGGGCCTACACTGAAGCTTTCTTT.